A single T cell receptor (beta chain) is shown here with its context. Its specificity is not known. This entry comes from a study of identical twins. TCRdb redid the calling of the 5' RACE reads with MiXCR, one entry per CDR3 protein. This sample carries 200,000 or so distinct CDR3 sequences, around 6.8% of them seen once, and the ten largest clones take about 1.9%. Study-wide points: Zero-insertion analyses could be partly confounded by invariant MAIT and iNKT cells.

The data were also submitted as part of a second study, on yellow fever vaccine responses in identical twins.

Specimen: memory (CD45RO+) T cells sorted from blood. The TCR comes from a young woman in good health.

CDR3 region: CASSSLTRRGVYNEQFF. DNA for the CDR3: TGTGCCAGCAGTTCCCTGACTAGAAGGGGTGTCTACAATGAGCAGTTCTTC. The chain combines TRBV28 with TRBJ2-1; the D gene is possibly TRBD2 (6 bases). The CDR3 totals 17 residues. V gave up 4 bases and J gave up 3 bases, with 19 bases separating them. The germline CDR1 and CDR2 sequences are MDHEN and SYDVKM.